There are a few counts of the clone carrying this T cell receptor (beta chain). Antigen: not known. This specimen belongs to a study of cytomegalovirus exposure and HLA in healthy donors. Study as a whole: For the 300 to 400 genotyped donors, 81% fell within the Caucasian-associated ancestry cluster. The study's findings and limits: In a later analysis, TCR beta V- and J-gene trimming was associated with a missense DCLRE1C variant. Highest at DRB1 and lowest at HLA-C, TCR association rates differed among HLA loci in a later analysis.

Both 60 Vbeta primers and 13 Jbeta primers went into the PCR. Using immunoSEQ multiplex PCR, the repertoire was profiled, and TCRdb retains in-frame clones only, with some absent. The repertoire holds 85,000 to 110,000 clones, with around three quarters as singletons. Material for sequencing was PBMCs. The TCR comes from a young woman in good health and CMV-seropositive.

The CDR3 region has the DNA TGCGCCAGCAGCTTTTGGGAGGGACTAGCGGGGGAGCGCACAGATACGCAGTATTTT. It translates to CASSFWEGLAGERTDTQYF. This chain links TRBV5-1 with TRBJ2-3; the match to TRBD2 covers 14 bases. Per germline, CDR1 SGHRS and CDR2 YFSETQ. The CDR3 extends over 19 amino acids. V was pared by 2 bases and J by 1 base, with 9 bases of the junction left unmatched.